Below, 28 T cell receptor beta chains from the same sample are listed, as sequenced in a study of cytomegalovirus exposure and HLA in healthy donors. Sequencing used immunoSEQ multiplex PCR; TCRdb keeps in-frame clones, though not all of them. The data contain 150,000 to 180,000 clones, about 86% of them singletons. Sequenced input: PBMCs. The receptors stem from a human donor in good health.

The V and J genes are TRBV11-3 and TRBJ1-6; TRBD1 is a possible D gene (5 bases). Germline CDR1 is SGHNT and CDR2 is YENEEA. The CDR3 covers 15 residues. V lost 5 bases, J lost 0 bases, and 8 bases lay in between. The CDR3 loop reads CASSLDSSYNSPLHF. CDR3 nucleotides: TGTGCCAGCAGCCTCGACAGCTCCTATAATTCACCCCTCCACTTT.

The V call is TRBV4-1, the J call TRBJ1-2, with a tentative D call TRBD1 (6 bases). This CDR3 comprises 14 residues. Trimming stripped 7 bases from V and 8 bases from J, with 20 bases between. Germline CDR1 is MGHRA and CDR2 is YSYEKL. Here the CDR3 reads CASTQTGYWEGYTF. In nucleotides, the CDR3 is TGCGCCAGCACCCAGACAGGATACTGGGAGGGCTACACCTTC.

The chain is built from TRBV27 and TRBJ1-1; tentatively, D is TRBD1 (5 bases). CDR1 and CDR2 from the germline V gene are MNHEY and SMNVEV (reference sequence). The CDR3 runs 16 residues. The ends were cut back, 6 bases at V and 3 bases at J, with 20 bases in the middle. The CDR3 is CASSQSRGTLYTEAFF. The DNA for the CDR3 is TGTGCCAGCAGCCAATCCCGGGGGACTCTCTACACTGAAGCTTTCTTT.

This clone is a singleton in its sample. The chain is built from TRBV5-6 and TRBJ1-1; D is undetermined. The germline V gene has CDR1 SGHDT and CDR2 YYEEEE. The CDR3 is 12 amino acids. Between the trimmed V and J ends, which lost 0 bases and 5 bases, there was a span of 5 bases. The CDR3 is CASSLGPTEAFF. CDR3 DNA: TGTGCCAGCAGCTTGGGTCCGACTGAAGCTTTCTTT. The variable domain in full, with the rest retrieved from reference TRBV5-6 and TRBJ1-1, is DAGVTQSPTHLIKTRGQQVTLRCSPKSGHDTVSWYQQALGQGPQFIFQYYEEEERQRGNFPDRFSGHQFPNYSSELNVNALLLGDSALYLCASSLGPTEAFFGQGTRLTVV.

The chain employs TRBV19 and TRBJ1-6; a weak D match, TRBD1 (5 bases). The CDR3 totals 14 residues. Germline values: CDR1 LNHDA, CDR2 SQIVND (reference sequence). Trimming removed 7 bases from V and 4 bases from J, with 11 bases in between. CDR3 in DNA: TGTGCCAGTATGGAGACAGCATATAATTCACCCCTCCACTTT. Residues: CASMETAYNSPLHF.

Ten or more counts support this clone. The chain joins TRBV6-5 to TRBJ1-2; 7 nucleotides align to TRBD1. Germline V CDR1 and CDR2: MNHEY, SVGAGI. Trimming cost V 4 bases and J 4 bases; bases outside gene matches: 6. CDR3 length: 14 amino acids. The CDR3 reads CASSSQGGGYGYTF. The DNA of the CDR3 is TGTGCCAGCAGTTCTCAAGGGGGCGGCTATGGCTACACCTTC.

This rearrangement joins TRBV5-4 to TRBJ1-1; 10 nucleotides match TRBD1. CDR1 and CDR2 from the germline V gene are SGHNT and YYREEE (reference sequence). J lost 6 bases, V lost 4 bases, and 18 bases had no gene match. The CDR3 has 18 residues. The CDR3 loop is CASSVYTTRTGGRPEAFF. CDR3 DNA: TGTGCCAGCAGCGTATACACTACCCGGACAGGGGGGCGGCCTGAAGCTTTCTTT.

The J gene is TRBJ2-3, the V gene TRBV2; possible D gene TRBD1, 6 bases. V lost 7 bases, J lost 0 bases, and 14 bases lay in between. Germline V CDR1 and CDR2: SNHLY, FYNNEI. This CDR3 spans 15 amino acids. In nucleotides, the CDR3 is TGTGCCAGCAAGGGGCAGGGGCCTAGCACAGATACGCAGTATTTT. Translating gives CASKGQGPSTDTQYF. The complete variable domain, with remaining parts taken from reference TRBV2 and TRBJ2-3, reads EPEVTQTPSHQVTQMGQEVILRCVPISNHLYFYWYRQILGQKVEFLVSFYNNEISEKSEIFDDQFSVERPDGSNFTLKIRSTKLEDSAMYFCASKGQGPSTDTQYFGPGTRLTVL.

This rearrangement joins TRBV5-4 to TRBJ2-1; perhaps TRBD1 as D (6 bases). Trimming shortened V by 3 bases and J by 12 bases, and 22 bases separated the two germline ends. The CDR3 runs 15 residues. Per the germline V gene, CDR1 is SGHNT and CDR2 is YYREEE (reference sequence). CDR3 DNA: TGTGCCAGCAGCTCACAGGGACCCCGTACAGAGGGGCAGTTCTTC. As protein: CASSSQGPRTEGQFF.

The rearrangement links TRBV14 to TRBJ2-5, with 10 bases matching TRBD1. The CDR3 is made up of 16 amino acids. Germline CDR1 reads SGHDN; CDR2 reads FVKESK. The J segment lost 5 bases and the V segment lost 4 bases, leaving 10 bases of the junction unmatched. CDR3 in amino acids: CASSPSLGQGLETQYF. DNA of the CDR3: TGTGCCAGCAGCCCTTCCTTGGGACAGGGGCTGGAGACCCAGTACTTC.

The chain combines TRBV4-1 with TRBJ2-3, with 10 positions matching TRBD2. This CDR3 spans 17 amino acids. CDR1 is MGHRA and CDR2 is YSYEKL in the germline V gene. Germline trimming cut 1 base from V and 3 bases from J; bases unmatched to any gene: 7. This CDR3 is CASSQGQLAGITDTQYF. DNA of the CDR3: TGCGCCAGCAGCCAAGGCCAACTAGCGGGAATTACAGATACGCAGTATTTT.

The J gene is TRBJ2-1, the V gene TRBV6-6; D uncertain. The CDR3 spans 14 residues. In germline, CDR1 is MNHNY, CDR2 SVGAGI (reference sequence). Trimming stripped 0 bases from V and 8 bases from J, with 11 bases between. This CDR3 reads CASSYSRFSDEQFF. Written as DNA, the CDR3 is TGTGCCAGCAGTTACTCGAGGTTCAGCGATGAGCAGTTCTTC.

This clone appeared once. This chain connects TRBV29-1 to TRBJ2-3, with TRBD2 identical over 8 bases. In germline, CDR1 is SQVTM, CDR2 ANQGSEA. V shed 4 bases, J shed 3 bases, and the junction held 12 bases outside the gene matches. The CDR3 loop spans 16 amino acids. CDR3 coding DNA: TGCAGCGTTGGGGGTCTGACGGGAGGGGGAACAGATACGCAGTATTTT. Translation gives CSVGGLTGGGTDTQYF.

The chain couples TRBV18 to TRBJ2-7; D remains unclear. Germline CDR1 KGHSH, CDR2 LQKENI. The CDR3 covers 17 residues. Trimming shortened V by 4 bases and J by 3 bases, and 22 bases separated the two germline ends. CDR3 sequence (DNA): TGTGCCAGCTCACTTGGCCCAGAAGTTGTTCCGTACTACGAGCAGTACTTC. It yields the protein CASSLGPEVVPYYEQYF.

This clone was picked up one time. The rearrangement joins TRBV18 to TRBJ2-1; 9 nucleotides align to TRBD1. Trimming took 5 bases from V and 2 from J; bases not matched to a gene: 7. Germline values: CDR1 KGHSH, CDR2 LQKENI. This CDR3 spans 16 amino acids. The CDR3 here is CASSSGTGITYNEQFF. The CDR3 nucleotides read TGTGCCAGCTCATCTGGGACAGGGATTACCTACAATGAGCAGTTCTTC.

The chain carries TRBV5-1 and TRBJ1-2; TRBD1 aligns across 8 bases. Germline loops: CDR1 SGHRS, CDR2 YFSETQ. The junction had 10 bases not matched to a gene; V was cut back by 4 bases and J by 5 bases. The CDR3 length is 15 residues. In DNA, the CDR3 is TGCGCCAGCAGCAGGAAGGACAGGGACCAGTATGGCTACACCTTC. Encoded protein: CASSRKDRDQYGYTF.

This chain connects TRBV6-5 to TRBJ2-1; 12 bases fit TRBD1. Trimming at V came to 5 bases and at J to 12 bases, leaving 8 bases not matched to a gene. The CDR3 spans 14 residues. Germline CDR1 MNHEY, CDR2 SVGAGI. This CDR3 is CASSDPGQGAMQFF. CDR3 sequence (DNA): TGTGCCAGCAGTGACCCGGGACAGGGGGCTATGCAGTTCTTC.

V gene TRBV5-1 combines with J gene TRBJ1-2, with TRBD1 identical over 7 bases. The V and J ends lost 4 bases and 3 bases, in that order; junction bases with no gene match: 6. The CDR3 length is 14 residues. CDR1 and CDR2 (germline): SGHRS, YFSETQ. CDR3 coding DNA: TGCGCCAGCAGCCCTTCAACAGGGGACTATGGCTACACCTTC. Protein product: CASSPSTGDYGYTF. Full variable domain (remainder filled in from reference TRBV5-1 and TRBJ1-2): KAGVTQTPRYLIKTRGQQVTLSCSPISGHRSVSWYQQTPGQGLQFLFEYFSETQRNKGNFPGRFSGRQFSNSRSEMNVSTLELGDSALYLCASSPSTGDYGYTFGSGTRLTVV.

In DNA, the CDR3 is TGTGCCAGCAGCTCCGTAGCAGGGCGGTGGACTAGCGTCGAGCAGTACTTC. As protein: CASSSVAGRWTSVEQYF. The gene calls are TRBV7-3 and TRBJ2-7, with TRBD2 matching 9 bases. Germline V gene lookup returns CDR1 SGHTA and CDR2 FQGTGA. The CDR3 consists of 17 residues. V shed 4 bases and J 6 bases; nucleotides not matched to a gene: 16. Using reference TRBV7-3 and TRBJ2-7 for the parts outside the CDR3, the full variable domain is GAGVSQTPSNKVTEKGKYVELRCDPISGHTALYWYRQSLGQGPEFLIYFQGTGAADDSGLPNDRFFAVRPEGSVSTLKIQRTERGDSAVYLCASSSVAGRWTSVEQYFGPGTRLTVT.

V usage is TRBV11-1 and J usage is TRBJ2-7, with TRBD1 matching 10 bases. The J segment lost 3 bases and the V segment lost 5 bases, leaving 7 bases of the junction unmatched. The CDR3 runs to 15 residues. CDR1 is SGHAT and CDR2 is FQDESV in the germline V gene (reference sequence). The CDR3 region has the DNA TGTGCCAGCAGCACGGGACAGGGGAACCACTACGAGCAGTACTTC. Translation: CASSTGQGNHYEQYF.

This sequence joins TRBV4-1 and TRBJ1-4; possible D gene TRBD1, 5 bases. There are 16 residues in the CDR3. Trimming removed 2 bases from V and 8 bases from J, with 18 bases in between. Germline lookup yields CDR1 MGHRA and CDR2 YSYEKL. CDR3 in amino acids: CASSQSGVAYREKLFF. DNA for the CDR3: TGCGCCAGCAGCCAATCGGGGGTGGCCTATCGGGAAAAACTGTTTTTT.

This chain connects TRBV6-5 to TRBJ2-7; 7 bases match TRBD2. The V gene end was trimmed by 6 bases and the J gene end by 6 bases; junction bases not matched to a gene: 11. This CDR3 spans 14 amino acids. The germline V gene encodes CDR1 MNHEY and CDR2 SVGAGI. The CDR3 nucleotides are TGTGCCAGCAGCCCTACAGGAGGGGAGGGCGAGCAGTACTTC. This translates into CASSPTGGEGEQYF.

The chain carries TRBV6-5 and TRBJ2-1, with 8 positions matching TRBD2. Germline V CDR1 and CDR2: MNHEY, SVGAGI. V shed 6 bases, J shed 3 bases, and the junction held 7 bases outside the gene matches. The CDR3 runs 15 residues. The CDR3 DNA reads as TGTGCCAGCAGAAGGATAGCGGGGTACTACAATGAGCAGTTCTTC. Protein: CASRRIAGYYNEQFF.

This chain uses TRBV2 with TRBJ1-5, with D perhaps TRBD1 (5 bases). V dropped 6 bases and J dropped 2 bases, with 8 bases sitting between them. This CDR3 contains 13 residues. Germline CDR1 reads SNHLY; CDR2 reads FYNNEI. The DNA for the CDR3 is TGTGCCAGCAGGGGGGGTCGCAATCAGCCCCAGCATTTT. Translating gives CASRGGRNQPQHF. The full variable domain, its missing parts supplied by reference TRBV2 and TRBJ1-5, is EPEVTQTPSHQVTQMGQEVILRCVPISNHLYFYWYRQILGQKVEFLVSFYNNEISEKSEIFDDQFSVERPDGSNFTLKIRSTKLEDSAMYFCASRGGRNQPQHFGDGTRLSIL.

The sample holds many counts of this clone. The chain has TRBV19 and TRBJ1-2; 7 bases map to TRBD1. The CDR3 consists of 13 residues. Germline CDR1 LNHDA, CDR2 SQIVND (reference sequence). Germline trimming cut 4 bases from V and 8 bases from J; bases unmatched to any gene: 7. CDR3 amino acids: CASSSDRVGGYTF. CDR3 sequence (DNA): TGTGCCAGTAGTAGCGACAGGGTAGGGGGCTACACCTTC. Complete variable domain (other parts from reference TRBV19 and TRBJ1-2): DGGITQSPKYLFRKEGQNVTLSCEQNLNHDAMYWYRQDPGQGLRLIYYSQIVNDFQKGDIAEGYSVSREKKESFPLTVTSAQKNPTAFYLCASSSDRVGGYTFGSGTRLTVV.

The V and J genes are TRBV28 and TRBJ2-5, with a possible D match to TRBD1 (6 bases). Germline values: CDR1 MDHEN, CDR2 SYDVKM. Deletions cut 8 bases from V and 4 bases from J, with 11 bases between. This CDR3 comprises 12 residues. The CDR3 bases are TGTGCCAGCTGGGACATTCTAGAGACCCAGTACTTC. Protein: CASWDILETQYF.

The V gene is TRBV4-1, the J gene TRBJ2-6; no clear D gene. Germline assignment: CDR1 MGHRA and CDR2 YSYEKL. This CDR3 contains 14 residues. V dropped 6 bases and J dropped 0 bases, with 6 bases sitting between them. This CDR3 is CASRPVSGANVLTF. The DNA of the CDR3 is TGCGCCAGCAGGCCGGTCTCTGGGGCCAACGTCCTGACTTTC.

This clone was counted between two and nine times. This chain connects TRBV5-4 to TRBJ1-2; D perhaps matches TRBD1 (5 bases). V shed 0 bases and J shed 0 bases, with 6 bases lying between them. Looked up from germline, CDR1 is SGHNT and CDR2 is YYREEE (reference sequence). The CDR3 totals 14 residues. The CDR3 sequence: CASSLDRTNYGYTF. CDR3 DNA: TGTGCCAGCAGCTTGGACAGGACTAACTATGGCTACACCTTC. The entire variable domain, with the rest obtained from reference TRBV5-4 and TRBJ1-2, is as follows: ETGVTQSPTHLIKTRGQQVTLRCSSQSGHNTVSWYQQALGQGPQFIFQYYREEENGRGNFPPRFSGLQFPNYSSELNVNALELDDSALYLCASSLDRTNYGYTFGSGTRLTVV.